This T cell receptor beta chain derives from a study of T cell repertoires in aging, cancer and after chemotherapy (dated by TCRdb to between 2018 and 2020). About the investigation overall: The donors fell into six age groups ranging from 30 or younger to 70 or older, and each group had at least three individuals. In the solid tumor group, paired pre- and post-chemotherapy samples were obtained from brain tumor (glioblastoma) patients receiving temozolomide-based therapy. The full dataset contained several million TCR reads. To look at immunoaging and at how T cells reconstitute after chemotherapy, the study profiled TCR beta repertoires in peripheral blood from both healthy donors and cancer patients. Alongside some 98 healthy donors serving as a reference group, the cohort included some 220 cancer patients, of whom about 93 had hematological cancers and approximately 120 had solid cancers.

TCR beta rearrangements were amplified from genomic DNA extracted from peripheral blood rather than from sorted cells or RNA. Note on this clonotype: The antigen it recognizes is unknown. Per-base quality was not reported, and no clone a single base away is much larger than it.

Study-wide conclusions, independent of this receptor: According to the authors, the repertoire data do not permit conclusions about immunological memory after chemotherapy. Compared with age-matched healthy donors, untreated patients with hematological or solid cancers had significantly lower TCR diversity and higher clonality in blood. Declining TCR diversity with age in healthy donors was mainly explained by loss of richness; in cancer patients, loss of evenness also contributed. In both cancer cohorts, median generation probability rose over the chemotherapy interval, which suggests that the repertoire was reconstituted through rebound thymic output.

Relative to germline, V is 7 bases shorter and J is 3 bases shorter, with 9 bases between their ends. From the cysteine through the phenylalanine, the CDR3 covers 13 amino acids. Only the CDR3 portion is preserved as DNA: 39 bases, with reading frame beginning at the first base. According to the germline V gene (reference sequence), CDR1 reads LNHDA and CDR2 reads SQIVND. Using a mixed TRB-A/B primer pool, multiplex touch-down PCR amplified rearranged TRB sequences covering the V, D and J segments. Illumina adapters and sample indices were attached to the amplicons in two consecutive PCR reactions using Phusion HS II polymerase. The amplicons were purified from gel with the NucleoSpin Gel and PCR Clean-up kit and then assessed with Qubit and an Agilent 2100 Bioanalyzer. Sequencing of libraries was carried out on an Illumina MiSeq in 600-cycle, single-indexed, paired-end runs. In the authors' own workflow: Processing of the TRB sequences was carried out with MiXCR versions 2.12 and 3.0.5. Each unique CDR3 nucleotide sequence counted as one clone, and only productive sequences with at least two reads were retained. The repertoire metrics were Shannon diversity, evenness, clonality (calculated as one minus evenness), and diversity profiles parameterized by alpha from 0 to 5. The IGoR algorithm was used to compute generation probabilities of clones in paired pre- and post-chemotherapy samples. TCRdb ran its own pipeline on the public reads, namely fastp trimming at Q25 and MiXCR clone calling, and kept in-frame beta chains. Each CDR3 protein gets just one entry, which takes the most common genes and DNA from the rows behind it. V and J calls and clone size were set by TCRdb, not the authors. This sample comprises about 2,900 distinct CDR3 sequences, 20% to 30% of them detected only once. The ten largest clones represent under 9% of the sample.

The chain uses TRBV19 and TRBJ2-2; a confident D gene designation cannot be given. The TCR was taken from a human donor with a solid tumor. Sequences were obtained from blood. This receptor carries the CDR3 CASNSRDTGELFF. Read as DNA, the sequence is TGTGCCAGTAATAGCCGAGACACCGGGGAGCTGTTTTTT.